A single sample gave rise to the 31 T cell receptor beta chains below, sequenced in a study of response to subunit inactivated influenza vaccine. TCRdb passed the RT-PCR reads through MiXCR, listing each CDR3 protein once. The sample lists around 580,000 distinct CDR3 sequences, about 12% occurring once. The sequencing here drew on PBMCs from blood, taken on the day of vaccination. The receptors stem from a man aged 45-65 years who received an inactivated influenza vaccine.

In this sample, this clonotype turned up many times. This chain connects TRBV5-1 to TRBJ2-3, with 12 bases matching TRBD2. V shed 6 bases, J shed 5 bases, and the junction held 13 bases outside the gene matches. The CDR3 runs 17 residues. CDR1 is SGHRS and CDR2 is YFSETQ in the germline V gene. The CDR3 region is CASTWGLAGSIGDTQYF. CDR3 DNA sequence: TGCGCCAGCACCTGGGGACTAGCGGGTTCCATTGGAGATACGCAGTATTTT.

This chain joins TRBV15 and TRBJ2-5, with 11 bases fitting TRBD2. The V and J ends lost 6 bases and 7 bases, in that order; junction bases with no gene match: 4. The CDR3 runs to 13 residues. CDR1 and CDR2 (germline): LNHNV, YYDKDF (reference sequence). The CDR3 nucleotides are TGTGCCACCAGACTAGCGGGAGAGGGGACCCAGTACTTC. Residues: CATRLAGEGTQYF.

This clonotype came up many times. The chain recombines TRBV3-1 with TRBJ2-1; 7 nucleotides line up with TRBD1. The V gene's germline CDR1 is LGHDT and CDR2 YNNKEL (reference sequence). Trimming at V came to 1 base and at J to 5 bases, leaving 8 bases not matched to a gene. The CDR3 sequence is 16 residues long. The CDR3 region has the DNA TGTGCCAGCAGCCAAGTTGTAGGGGGCGGAAACAATGAGCAGTTCTTC. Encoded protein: CASSQVVGGGNNEQFF.

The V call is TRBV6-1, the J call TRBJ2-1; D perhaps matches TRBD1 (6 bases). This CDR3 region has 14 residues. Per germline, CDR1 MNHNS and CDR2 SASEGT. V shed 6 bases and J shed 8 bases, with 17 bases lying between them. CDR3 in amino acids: CASSRRRGSDEQFF. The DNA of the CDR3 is TGTGCCAGCAGCCGGAGAAGGGGGAGCGATGAGCAGTTCTTC.

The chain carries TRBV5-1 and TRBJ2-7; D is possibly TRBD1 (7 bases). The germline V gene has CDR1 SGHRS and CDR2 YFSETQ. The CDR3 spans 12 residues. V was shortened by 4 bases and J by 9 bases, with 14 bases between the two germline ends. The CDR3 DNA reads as TGCGCCAGCAGCCCGGAGGGGGCTTTGCAGTACTTC. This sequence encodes CASSPEGALQYF.

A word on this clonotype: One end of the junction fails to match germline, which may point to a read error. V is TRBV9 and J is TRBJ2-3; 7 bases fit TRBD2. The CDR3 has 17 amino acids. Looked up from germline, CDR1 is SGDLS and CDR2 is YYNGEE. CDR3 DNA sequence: TGTGCCAGCGGCGTAGGTGGGGGGGAGTATGGCACAGATACGCAGTATTTT. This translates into CASGVGGGEYGTDTQYF.

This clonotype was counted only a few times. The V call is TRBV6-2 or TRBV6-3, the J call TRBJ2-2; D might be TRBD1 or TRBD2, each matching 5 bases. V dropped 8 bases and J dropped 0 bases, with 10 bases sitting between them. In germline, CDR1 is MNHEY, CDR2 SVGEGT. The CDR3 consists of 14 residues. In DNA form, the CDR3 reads TGTGCCAGCTCCTGGGACCCGAACACCGGGGAGCTGTTTTTT. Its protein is CASSWDPNTGELFF.

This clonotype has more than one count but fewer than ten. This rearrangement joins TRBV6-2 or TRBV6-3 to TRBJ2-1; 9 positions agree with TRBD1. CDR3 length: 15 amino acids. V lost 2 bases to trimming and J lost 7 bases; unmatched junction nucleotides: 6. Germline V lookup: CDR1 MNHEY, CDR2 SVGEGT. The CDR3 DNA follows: TGTGCCAGCAGTTACAGAACAGGGGGCTTGAATGAGCAGTTCTTC. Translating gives CASSYRTGGLNEQFF.

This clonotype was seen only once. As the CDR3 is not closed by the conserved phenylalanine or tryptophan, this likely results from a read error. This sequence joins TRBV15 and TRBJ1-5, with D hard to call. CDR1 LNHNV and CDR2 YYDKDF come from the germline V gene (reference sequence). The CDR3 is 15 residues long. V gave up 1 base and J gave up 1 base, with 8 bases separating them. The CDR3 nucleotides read TGTGCCACCAGCAGAGGGGTGACGAGCAATCAGCCCCAGCATTTA. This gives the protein CATSRGVTSNQPQHL.

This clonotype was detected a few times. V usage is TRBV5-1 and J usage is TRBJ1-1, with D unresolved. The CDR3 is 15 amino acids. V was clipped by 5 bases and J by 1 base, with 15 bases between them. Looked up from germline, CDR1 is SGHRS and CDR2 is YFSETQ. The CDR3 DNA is TGCGCCAGCAGTGCTGCAGGACGGTGGAACACTGAAGCTTTCTTT. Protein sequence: CASSAAGRWNTEAFF.

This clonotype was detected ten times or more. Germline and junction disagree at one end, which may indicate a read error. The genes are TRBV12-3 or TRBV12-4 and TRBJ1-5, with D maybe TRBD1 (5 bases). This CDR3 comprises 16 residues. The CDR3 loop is CASSLDSSQRGQPQHF. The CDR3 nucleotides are TGTGCCAGCAGCTTAGACAGCTCCCAAAGGGGTCAGCCCCAGCATTTT.

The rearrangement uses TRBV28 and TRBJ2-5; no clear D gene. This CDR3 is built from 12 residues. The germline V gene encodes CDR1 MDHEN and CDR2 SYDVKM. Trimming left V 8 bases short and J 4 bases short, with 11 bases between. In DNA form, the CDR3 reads TGTGCCAGCGGGTCGAGTAGAGAGACCCAGTACTTC. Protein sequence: CASGSSRETQYF.

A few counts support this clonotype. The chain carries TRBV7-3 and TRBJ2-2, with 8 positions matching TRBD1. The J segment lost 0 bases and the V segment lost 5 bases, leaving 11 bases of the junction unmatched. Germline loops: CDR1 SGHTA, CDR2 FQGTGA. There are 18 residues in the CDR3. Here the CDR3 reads CASSPLARQGTNTGELFF. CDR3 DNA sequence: TGTGCCAGCAGCCCGCTGGCCCGACAGGGGACGAACACCGGGGAGCTGTTTTTT.

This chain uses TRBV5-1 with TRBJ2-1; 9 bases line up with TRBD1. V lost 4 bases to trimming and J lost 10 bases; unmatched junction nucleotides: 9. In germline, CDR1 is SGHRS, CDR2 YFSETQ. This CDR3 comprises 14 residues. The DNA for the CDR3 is TGCGCCAGCAGCGCGGGACAGGGAGGCGGCGAGCAGTTCTTC. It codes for CASSAGQGGGEQFF.

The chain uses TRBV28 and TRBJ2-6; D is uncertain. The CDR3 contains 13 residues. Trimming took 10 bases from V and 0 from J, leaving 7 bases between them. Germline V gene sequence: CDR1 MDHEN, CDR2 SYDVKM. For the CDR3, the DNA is TGTGCCACCCTTGGCTCTGGGGCCAACGTCCTGACTTTC. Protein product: CATLGSGANVLTF.

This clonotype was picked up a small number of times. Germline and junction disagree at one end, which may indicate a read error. DNA of the CDR3: TGCAGTACTAGGGGCATCTCGAACACTGAAGCTTTCTTT. This codes for CSTRGISNTEAFF. V usage is TRBV20-1 and J usage is TRBJ1-1, with D maybe TRBD1 (5 bases). Per the germline V gene, CDR1 is DFQATT and CDR2 is SNEGSKA (reference sequence). The CDR3 sequence is 13 residues long.

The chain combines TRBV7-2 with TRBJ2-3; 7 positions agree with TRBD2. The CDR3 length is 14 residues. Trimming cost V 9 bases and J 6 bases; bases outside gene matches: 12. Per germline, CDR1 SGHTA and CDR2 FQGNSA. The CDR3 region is CASQRGPILDTQYF. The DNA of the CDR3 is TGTGCCAGTCAGCGGGGCCCGATTTTGGATACGCAGTATTTT.

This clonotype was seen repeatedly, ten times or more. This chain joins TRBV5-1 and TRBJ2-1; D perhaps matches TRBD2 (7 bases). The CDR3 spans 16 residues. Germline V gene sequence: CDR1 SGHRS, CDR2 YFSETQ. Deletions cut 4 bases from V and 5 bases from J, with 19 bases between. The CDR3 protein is CASSHTGRGRNNEQFF. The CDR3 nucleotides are TGCGCCAGCAGCCACACCGGGCGGGGGCGAAACAATGAGCAGTTCTTC.

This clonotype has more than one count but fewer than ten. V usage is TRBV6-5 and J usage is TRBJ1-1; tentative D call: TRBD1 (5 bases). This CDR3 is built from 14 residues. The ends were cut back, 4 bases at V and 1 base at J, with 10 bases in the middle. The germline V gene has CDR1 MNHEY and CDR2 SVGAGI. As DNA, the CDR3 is TGTGCCAGCAGTTGGGGCAGATCGAACACTGAAGCTTTCTTT. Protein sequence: CASSWGRSNTEAFF.

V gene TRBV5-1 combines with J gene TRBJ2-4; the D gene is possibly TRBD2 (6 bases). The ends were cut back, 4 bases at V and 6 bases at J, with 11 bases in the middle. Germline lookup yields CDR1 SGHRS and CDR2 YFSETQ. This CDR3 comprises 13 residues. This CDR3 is CASSMGLPNIQYF. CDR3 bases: TGCGCCAGCAGCATGGGACTCCCAAACATTCAGTACTTC.

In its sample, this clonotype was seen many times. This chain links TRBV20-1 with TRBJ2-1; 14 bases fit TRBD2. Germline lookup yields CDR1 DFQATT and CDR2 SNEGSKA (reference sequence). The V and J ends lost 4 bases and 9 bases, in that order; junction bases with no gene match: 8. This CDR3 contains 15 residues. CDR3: CSATGTSGSFGEQFF. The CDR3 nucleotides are TGCAGTGCTACGGGGACTAGCGGGAGTTTTGGTGAGCAGTTCTTC.

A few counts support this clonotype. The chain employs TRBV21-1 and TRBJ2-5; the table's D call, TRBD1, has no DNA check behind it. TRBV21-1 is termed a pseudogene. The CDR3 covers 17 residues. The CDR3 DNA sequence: TGTGCCAGCAGCAAAGCGGGGACAAAAGGGATCCAAGAGACCCAGTACTTC. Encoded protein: CASSKAGTKGIQETQYF.

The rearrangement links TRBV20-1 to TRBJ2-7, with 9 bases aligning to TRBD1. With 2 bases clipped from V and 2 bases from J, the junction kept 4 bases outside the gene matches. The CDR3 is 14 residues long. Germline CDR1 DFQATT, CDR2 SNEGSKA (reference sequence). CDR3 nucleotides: TGCAGTGCTAGAAGAAGGACAGGGGCCTACGAGCAGTACTTC. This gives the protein CSARRRTGAYEQYF.

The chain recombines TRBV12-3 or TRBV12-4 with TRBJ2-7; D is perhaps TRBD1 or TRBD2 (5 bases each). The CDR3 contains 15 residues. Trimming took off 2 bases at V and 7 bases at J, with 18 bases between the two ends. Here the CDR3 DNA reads TGTGCCAGCAGTTTACCGGTAGGGGCCCAGCGGGAGCAGTACTTC. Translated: CASSLPVGAQREQYF.

CDR3 coding DNA: TGTGCCAGCAGCTTAGAAGGCAGTCACAATGAGCAGTTCTTC. Residues: CASSLEGSHNEQFF. The chain recombines TRBV7-8 with TRBJ2-1; no firm D call. The germline CDR1 and CDR2 sequences are SGHVS and FQNEAQ. V was trimmed by 1 base and J by 5 bases, leaving 9 bases between them. The CDR3 totals 14 residues.

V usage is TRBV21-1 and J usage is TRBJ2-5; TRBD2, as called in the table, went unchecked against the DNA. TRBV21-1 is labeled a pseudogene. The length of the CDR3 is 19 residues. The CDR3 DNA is TGTGCCAGCAGGAACTCAAGGACTAGCGGGCCAGGGCATAAAGAGACCCAGTACTTC. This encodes CASRNSRTSGPGHKETQYF.

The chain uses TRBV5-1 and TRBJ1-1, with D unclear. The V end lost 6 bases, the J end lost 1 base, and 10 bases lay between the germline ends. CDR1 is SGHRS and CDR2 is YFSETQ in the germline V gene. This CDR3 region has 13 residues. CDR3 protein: CASNPGGNTEAFF. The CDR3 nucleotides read TGCGCCAGCAACCCCGGCGGGAACACTGAAGCTTTCTTT.

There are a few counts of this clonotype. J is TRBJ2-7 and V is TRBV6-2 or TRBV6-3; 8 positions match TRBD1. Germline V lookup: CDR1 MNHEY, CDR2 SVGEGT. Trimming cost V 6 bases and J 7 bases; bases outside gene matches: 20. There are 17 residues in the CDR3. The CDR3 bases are TGTGCCAGCAGCGACCGGGACAGGACCCTCTACTCGAGGGAGCAGTACTTC. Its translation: CASSDRDRTLYSREQYF.

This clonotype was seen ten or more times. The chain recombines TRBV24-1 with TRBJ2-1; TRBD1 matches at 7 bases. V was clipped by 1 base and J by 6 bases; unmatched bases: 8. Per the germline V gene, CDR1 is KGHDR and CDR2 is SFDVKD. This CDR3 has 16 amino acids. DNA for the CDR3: TGTGCCACCAGTGATTTACACCGGGACAGCCTCAATGAGCAGTTCTTC. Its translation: CATSDLHRDSLNEQFF.

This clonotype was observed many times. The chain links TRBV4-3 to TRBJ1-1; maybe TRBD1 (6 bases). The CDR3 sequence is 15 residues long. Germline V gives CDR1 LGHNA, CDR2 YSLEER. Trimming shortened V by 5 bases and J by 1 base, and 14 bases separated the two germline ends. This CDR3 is CASSDSGTTNTEAFF. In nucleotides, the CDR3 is TGCGCCAGCAGCGACTCCGGGACAACGAACACTGAAGCTTTCTTT.

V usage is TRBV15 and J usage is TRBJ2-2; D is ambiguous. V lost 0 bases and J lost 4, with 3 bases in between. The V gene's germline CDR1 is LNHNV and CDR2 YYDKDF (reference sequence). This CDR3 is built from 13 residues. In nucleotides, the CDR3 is TGTGCCACCAGCAGAGACCCCACCGGGGAGCTGTTTTTT. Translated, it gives CATSRDPTGELFF.